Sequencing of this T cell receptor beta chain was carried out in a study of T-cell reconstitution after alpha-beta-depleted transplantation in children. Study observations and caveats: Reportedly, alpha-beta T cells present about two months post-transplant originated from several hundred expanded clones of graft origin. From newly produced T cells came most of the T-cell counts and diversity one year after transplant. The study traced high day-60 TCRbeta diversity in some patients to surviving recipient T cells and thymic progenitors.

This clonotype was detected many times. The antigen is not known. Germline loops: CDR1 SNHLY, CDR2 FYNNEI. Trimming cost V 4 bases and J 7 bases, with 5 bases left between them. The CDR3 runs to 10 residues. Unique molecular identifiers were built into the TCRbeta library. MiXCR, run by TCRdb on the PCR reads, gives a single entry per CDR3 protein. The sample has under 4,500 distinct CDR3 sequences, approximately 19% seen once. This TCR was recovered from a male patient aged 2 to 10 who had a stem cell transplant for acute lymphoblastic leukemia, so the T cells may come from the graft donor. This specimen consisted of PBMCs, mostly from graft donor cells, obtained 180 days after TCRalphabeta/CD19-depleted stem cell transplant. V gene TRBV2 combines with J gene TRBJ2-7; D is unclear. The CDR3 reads CASSGEEQYF. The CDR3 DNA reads TGTGCCAGCAGTGGTGAGGAGCAGTACTTC.